This T cell receptor beta chain was identified in a study of immune characterization of retroperitoneal liposarcoma. CDR3 length equals 16 residues. The germline CDR1 and CDR2 sequences are SEHNR and FQNEAQ (reference sequence). This clonotype ranks as medium-sized. TCRdb reprocessed the PCR reads with MiXCR, giving one entry per CDR3 protein. The table records approximately 4,500 distinct CDR3 sequences, about 32% of them present only once. Material for sequencing was tumor tissue. The receptor comes from a male donor with retroperitoneal liposarcoma. This sequence joins TRBV7-9 and TRBJ2-1; D is tentatively TRBD1 or TRBD2 (5 bases each). The J call may be faulty, since TRBJ2-7 better matches the DNA end. The CDR3 region is CASDLAGGILYNEQYF. Written as DNA, the CDR3 is TGTGCCAGCGACCTCGCTGGGGGAATATTGTACAATGAGCAGTACTTC.